These 24 T cell receptor beta chains were all obtained from the same sample, sequenced in a study of blood T cells in healthy people across ages. Through a sample-barcoded 5' primer and a J-beta primer mix, a second PCR was run for roughly 6 to 12 cycles. TCRdb re-derived calls from the 5' RACE reads in MiXCR, one entry per CDR3 protein. Altogether fewer than 800,000 distinct CDR3 sequences are present, 32% being singletons, with the ten largest covering just over 15%. The sample comprised blood. Receptors were obtained from a woman at least 80 years old in good health.

This clonotype was observed a few times. This rearrangement joins TRBV6-5 to TRBJ1-1; tentatively, D is TRBD1 (5 bases). With 1 base removed from V and 9 bases from J, the gap between germline ends came to 12 bases. CDR3 length: 13 residues. Germline assignment: CDR1 MNHEY and CDR2 SVGAGI. The CDR3 here is CASSYLGAKQAFF. For the CDR3, the DNA is TGTGCCAGCAGTTACTTAGGGGCGAAGCAAGCTTTCTTT.

Ten or more counts support this clonotype. The V gene is TRBV5-4, the J gene TRBJ1-2; D is unresolved. CDR1 SGHNT and CDR2 YYREEE come from the germline V gene (reference sequence). The CDR3 contains 16 residues. V lost 3 bases and J lost 4, with 19 bases in between. Written as DNA, the CDR3 is TGTGCCAGCAGCTCGGAGCCGGAGTGGATGAGCTATGGCTACACCTTC. Translation gives CASSSEPEWMSYGYTF.

This clonotype was picked up a small number of times. This rearrangement joins TRBV4-3 to TRBJ1-4, with 9 bases matching TRBD1. The CDR3 sequence is 18 residues long. V gave up 0 bases and J gave up 2 bases; unmatched junction bases: 7. Per germline, CDR1 LGHNA and CDR2 YSLEER. CDR3 nucleotides: TGCGCCAGCAGCCAAGAATGGACGGGACAGGGTACTAATGAAAAACTGTTTTTT. It yields the protein CASSQEWTGQGTNEKLFF.

A few counts support this clonotype. The J gene is TRBJ2-3, the V gene TRBV7-2; 10 bases fit TRBD2. There are 18 residues in the CDR3. The J segment lost 2 bases and the V segment lost 1 base, leaving 9 bases of the junction unmatched. Germline lookup yields CDR1 SGHTA and CDR2 FQGNSA. Here the CDR3 reads CASSLGGASGGPTDTQYF. CDR3 coding DNA: TGTGCCAGCAGCTTAGGTGGTGCTAGCGGGGGCCCCACAGATACGCAGTATTTT.

CDR3 protein: CASSEGGTLNYGYTF. Written as DNA, the CDR3 is TGTGCCAGCAGTGAAGGGGGGACGTTAAACTATGGCTACACCTTC. The V and J genes are TRBV6-1 and TRBJ1-2; tentatively, D is TRBD1 (5 bases). Deletions cut 1 base from V and 2 bases from J, with 11 bases between. Germline CDR1 is MNHNS and CDR2 is SASEGT. The length of the CDR3 is 15 residues.

Comment on this clonotype: A read error may be the cause here, since a much bigger clone is one base away. The chain has TRBV4-2 and TRBJ2-3; no definite D call. The CDR3 covers 13 residues. Germline lookup yields CDR1 LGHNA and CDR2 YNFKEQ. Between the trimmed V and J ends, which lost 1 base and 4 bases, there was a span of 6 bases. The CDR3 here is CASSQGLSDTQYF. CDR3 DNA sequence: TGTGCCAGCAGCCAAGGATTGTCAGATACGCAGTATTTT.

The CDR3 sequence: CASTVGGDYGYTF. CDR3 sequence (DNA): TGTGCCAGCACCGTTGGGGGGGACTATGGCTACACCTTC. The J gene is TRBJ1-2, the V gene TRBV7-8, with D perhaps matching TRBD1 (5 bases). Trimming shortened V by 7 bases and J by 3 bases, and 12 bases separated the two germline ends. CDR1 SGHVS and CDR2 FQNEAQ come from the germline V gene. This CDR3 contains 13 residues. The variable domain in full, with the rest retrieved from reference TRBV7-8 and TRBJ1-2, is GAGVSQSPRYKVAKRGQDVALRCDPISGHVSLFWYQQALGQGPEFLTYFQNEAQLDKSGLPSDRFFAERPEGSVSTLKIQRTQQEDSAVYLCASTVGGDYGYTFGSGTRLTVV.

The sample holds a few counts of this clonotype. This chain links TRBV5-4 with TRBJ2-7; possible D gene TRBD1, 6 bases. The germline V gene has CDR1 SGHNT and CDR2 YYREEE (reference sequence). The V end was cut by 3 bases, the J end by 5 bases, with 15 bases between. The CDR3 loop spans 14 amino acids. CDR3 region: CASSWGQGYDEQYF. The DNA of the CDR3 is TGTGCCAGCAGCTGGGGGCAGGGATACGACGAGCAGTACTTC.

As for this clonotype: A much more abundant neighbour one base away suggests this may be a read error. V is TRBV5-1 and J is TRBJ1-2; D not certain. The V and J ends lost 0 bases and 6 bases respectively, with 9 bases between them. The CDR3 length is 13 residues. Germline lookup yields CDR1 SGHRS and CDR2 YFSETQ. The CDR3 DNA reads TGCGCCAGCAGCTTGGCGACTGGAGATGGCTACACCTTC. It codes for CASSLATGDGYTF.

Remarks on this clonotype: A much larger clone lies one base from this, so it may be a read error. J is TRBJ1-2 and V is TRBV5-5, with a possible D match to TRBD1 (5 bases). Per the germline V gene, CDR1 is SGHKS and CDR2 is YYEKEE (reference sequence). This CDR3 spans 15 amino acids. The CDR3 protein is CASSLGWGTNHGYTF. CDR3 nucleotide sequence: TGTGCCAGCAGCTTGGGGTGGGGGACTAACCATGGCTACACCTTC. The full variable domain, completed using reference TRBV5-5 and TRBJ1-2, is DAGVTQSPTHLIKTRGQQVTLRCSPISGHKSVSWYQQVLGQGPQFIFQYYEKEERGRGNFPDRFSARQFPNYSSELNVNALLLGDSALYLCASSLGWGTNHGYTFGSGTRLTVV.

This clonotype was picked up many times. The CDR3, as DNA: TGTGCCAGCAGTTTATTGAGGGGGCAAAGCACCTTC. It is translated as CASSLLRGQSTF. This sequence joins TRBV28 and TRBJ1-2; 7 bases fit TRBD1. This CDR3 contains 12 residues. Germline V gene lookup returns CDR1 MDHEN and CDR2 SYDVKM. The V gene end was trimmed by 1 base and the J gene end by 13 bases; junction bases not matched to a gene: 6.

CDR3 loop: CASSLNLGEQYF. The CDR3 DNA sequence: TGTGCCAGCAGCCTCAACTTGGGCGAGCAGTACTTC. The rearrangement uses TRBV7-2 and TRBJ2-7; D is unclear. Germline CDR1 is SGHTA and CDR2 is FQGNSA. The CDR3 spans 12 residues. V was clipped by 5 bases and J by 6 bases, with 11 bases between them.

The table lists this clonotype with many counts. The chain joins TRBV3-1 to TRBJ2-7; the D is unclear. The CDR3 runs 14 residues. Looked up from germline, CDR1 is LGHDT and CDR2 is YNNKEL (reference sequence). Between the trimmed V and J ends, which lost 4 bases and 2 bases, there was a span of 12 bases. As DNA, the CDR3 is TGTGCCAGCAGCCCTCGGACGAAAACCTACGAGCAGTACTTC. It encodes CASSPRTKTYEQYF.

This chain links TRBV4-3 with TRBJ1-1; D is perhaps TRBD1 (5 bases). This CDR3 region has 15 residues. Germline V gene sequence: CDR1 LGHNA, CDR2 YSLEER. Trimming stripped 4 bases from V and 4 bases from J, with 16 bases between. For the CDR3, the DNA is TGCGCCAGCAGCCGGACTGGGGGAGTAATCACTGAAGCTTTCTTT. Protein sequence: CASSRTGGVITEAFF.

This chain uses TRBV7-9 with TRBJ2-2; D gene ambiguous. Trimming took 6 bases from V and 5 from J, leaving 10 bases between them. The CDR3 runs 13 residues. Germline CDR1 is SEHNR and CDR2 is FQNEAQ (reference sequence). The CDR3 region is CASSHKLTGELFF. CDR3 nucleotides: TGTGCCAGCAGTCATAAGTTGACCGGGGAGCTGTTTTTT. The full variable domain, completed using reference TRBV7-9 and TRBJ2-2, is DTGVSQNPRHKITKRGQNVTFRCDPISEHNRLYWYRQTLGQGPEFLTYFQNEAQLEKSRLLSDRFSAERPKGSFSTLEIQRTEQGDSAMYLCASSHKLTGELFFGEGSRLTVL.

This clonotype has more than one count but fewer than ten. A much larger clone is a single base away; this may be a read error. The chain carries TRBV27 and TRBJ2-5; 7 bases match TRBD1. TRBJ2-7 matches the DNA end more closely, so the J call is doubtful. CDR1 and CDR2 from the germline V gene are MNHEY and SMNVEV (reference sequence). The length of the CDR3 is 14 residues. The CDR3 reads CAGSSGGKVAEQYF. The DNA for the CDR3 is TGTGCCGGCAGTTCAGGGGGAAAAGTGGCCGAGCAGTACTTC.

This clonotype was picked up a small number of times. One junction end does not reproduce the germline sequence, and a read error may be involved. The chain joins TRBV7-2 to TRBJ2-1, with D perhaps TRBD2 (5 bases). Per germline, CDR1 SGHTA and CDR2 FQGNSA. CDR3 size: 13 residues. Written as DNA, the CDR3 is TGTGCCAGCAGTTTAGCTGGGAGCTACGAGCAGTTCTTC. It translates to CASSLAGSYEQFF. The full variable domain, in which reference TRBV7-2 and TRBJ2-1 provide the parts outside the CDR3, is GAGVSQSPSNKVTEKGKDVELRCDPISGHTALYWYRQSLGQGLEFLIYFQGNSAPDKSGLPSDRFSAERTGGSVSTLTIQRTQQEDSAVYLCASSLAGSYEQFFGPGTRLTVL.

J is TRBJ1-5 and V is TRBV5-6, with D possibly being TRBD1 (5 bases). CDR3 length: 15 amino acids. Germline loops: CDR1 SGHDT, CDR2 YYEEEE. Trimming cost V 0 bases and J 3 bases, with 10 bases left between them. CDR3 loop: CASSLGGHYNQPQHF. CDR3 DNA sequence: TGTGCCAGCAGCTTGGGCGGACACTACAATCAGCCCCAGCATTTT. Full variable domain (remainder filled in from reference TRBV5-6 and TRBJ1-5): DAGVTQSPTHLIKTRGQQVTLRCSPKSGHDTVSWYQQALGQGPQFIFQYYEEEERQRGNFPDRFSGHQFPNYSSELNVNALLLGDSALYLCASSLGGHYNQPQHFGDGTRLSIL.

This clonotype has a handful of counts. V is TRBV7-2 and J is TRBJ2-2, with D unclear. This CDR3 spans 15 amino acids. Trimming cost V 5 bases and J 0 bases, with 10 bases left between them. Germline CDR1 reads SGHTA; CDR2 reads FQGNSA. The CDR3 loop reads CASSQSTTNTGELFF. DNA for the CDR3: TGTGCCAGCAGCCAGTCCACCACGAACACCGGGGAGCTGTTTTTT.

A remark on this clonotype: A read error may be the cause here, since a much bigger clone is one base away. V usage is TRBV5-6 and J usage is TRBJ2-7, with 7 nucleotides matching TRBD1. This CDR3 has 16 amino acids. Germline CDR1 reads SGHDT; CDR2 reads YYEEEE. V lost 5 bases, J lost 3 bases, and 14 bases stayed unmatched. Written as DNA, the CDR3 is TGTGCCAGCAGTAGAAGAAGGGGGCGAACCTACTACGAGCAGTACTTC. This sequence encodes CASSRRRGRTYYEQYF. Supplemented by reference TRBV5-6 and TRBJ2-7, the full variable domain reads DAGVTQSPTHLIKTRGQQVTLRCSPKSGHDTVSWYQQALGQGPQFIFQYYEEEERQRGNFPDRFSGHQFPNYSSELNVNALLLGDSALYLCASSRRRGRTYYEQYFGPGTRLTVT.

This clonotype was recorded a few times. V is TRBV5-1 and J is TRBJ2-3, with TRBD2 matching over 7 bases. Germline CDR1 and CDR2: SGHRS and YFSETQ. The CDR3 sequence is 14 residues long. Trimming took 9 bases from V and 2 from J; bases not matched to a gene: 9. The CDR3 nucleotides are TGCGCCACCAAGTACGGGGGGATCACAGATACGCAGTATTTT. It translates to CATKYGGITDTQYF.

This clonotype appeared a few times. The chain couples TRBV12-5 to TRBJ1-2; D is ambiguous. CDR1 and CDR2 (germline): LGHNT, FRNRAP. Trimming left V 6 bases short and J 2 bases short, with 13 bases between. The CDR3 contains 14 residues. The CDR3 sequence is CASGDRGVNYGYTF. The CDR3 nucleotides are TGTGCTAGTGGGGACCGGGGAGTAAACTATGGCTACACCTTC.

There are a few counts of this clonotype. The chain employs TRBV4-1 and TRBJ1-4; possible D gene TRBD1, 6 bases. The CDR3 loop spans 16 amino acids. Germline V gene data show CDR1 as MGHRA and CDR2 as YSYEKL. V was pared by 3 bases and J by 6 bases, with 17 bases between. In nucleotides, the CDR3 is TGCGCCAGCAGCCACAAGGTTCGGGGGGCGGATGAAAAACTGTTTTTT. This codes for CASSHKVRGADEKLFF.

CDR3 region: CASSVDRGNSPLHF. The CDR3 coding sequence is TGTGCCAGCAGCGTTGACAGGGGAAATTCACCCCTCCACTTT. The chain carries TRBV13 and TRBJ1-6; the match to TRBD1 covers 8 bases. CDR1 and CDR2 from the germline V gene are PRHDT and FYEKMQ (reference sequence). The CDR3 length is 14 residues. V shed 5 bases and J 7 bases; nucleotides not matched to a gene: 4. The full variable domain, completed using reference TRBV13 and TRBJ1-6, is AAGVIQSPRHLIKEKRETATLKCYPIPRHDTVYWYQQGPGQDPQFLISFYEKMQSDKGSIPDRFSAQQFSDYHSELNMSSLELGDSALYFCASSVDRGNSPLHFGNGTRLTVT.